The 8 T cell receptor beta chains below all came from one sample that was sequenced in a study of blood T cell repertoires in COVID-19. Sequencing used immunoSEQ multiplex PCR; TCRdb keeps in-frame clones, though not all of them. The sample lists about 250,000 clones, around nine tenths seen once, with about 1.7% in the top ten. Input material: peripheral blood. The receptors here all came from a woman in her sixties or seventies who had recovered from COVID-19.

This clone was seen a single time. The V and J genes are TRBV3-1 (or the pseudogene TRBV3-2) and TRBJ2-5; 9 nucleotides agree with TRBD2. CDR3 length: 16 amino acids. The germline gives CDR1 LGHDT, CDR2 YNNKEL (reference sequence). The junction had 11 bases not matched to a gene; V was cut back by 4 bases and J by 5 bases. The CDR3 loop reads CASSRSGGPTWETQYF. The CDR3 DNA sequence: TGTGCCAGCAGCCGGAGCGGGGGGCCCACGTGGGAGACCCAGTACTTC.

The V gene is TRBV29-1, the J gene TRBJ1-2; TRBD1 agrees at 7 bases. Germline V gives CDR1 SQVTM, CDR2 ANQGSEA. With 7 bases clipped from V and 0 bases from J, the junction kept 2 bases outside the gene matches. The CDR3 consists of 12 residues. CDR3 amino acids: CSAGGANYGYTF. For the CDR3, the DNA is TGCAGCGCAGGGGGTGCTAACTATGGCTACACCTTC.

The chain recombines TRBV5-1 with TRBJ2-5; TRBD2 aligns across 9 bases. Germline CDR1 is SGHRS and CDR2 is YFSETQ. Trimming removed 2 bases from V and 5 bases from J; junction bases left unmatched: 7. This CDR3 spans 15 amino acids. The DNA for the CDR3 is TGCGCCAGCAGCTTTCCTGGCGGGGGGGCTGAGACCCAGTACTTC. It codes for CASSFPGGGAETQYF.

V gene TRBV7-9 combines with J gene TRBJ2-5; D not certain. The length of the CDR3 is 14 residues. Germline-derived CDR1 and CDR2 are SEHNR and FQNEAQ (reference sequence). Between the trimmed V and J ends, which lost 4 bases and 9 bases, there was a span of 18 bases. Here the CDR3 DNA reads TGTGCCAGCAGCTCTCTGGGCCCCTCCCAGGCCCAGTACTTC. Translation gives CASSSLGPSQAQYF.

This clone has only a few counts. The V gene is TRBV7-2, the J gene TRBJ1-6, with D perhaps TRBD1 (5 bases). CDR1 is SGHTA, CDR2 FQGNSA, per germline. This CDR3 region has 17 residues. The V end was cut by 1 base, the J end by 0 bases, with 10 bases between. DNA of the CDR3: TGTGCCAGCAGCTTAGGGGGGGTAAGCTCCTATAATTCACCCCTCCACTTT. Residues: CASSLGGVSSYNSPLHF.

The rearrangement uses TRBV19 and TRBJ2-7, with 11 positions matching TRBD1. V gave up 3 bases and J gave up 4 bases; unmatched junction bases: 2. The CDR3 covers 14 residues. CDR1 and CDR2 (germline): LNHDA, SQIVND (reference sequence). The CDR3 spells CASSMGQGGYEQYF. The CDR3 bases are TGTGCCAGTAGTATGGGACAGGGGGGTTACGAGCAGTACTTC.

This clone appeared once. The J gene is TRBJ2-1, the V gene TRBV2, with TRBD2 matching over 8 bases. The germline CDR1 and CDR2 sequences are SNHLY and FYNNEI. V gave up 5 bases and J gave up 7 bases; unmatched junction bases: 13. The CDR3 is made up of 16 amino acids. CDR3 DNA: TGTGCCAGCAGTTCATCCCGGGGGGGCCTGGGGAATGAGCAGTTCTTC. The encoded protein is CASSSSRGGLGNEQFF. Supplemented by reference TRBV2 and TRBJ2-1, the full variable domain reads EPEVTQTPSHQVTQMGQEVILRCVPISNHLYFYWYRQILGQKVEFLVSFYNNEISEKSEIFDDQFSVERPDGSNFTLKIRSTKLEDSAMYFCASSSSRGGLGNEQFFGPGTRLTVL.

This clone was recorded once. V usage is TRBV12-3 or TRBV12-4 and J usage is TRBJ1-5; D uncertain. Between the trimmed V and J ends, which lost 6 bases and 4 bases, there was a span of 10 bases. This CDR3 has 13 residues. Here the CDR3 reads CASSFDGNQPQHF. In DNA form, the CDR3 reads TGTGCCAGCAGCTTCGACGGGAATCAGCCCCAGCATTTT.